This T cell receptor beta chain was profiled in a study of blood T cell repertoires in COVID-19. Study details: The samples span acute and convalescent COVID-19 from the United States, Italy and Spain. The analysed material was cDNA or gDNA that came from T cells, B-cell-depleted T cells, or PBMCs.

Trimming cost V 6 bases and J 3 bases, with 19 bases left between them. The CDR3 consists of 16 residues. Per the germline V gene, CDR1 is MNHEY and CDR2 is SMNVEV (reference sequence). It was during active infection that Seattle patients were enrolled and then longitudinally followed. In the authors' methods: Amplification of reference gene primers was used by the study to estimate nucleated cell counts. The table came from immunoSEQ multiplex PCR; TCRdb's copy has only in-frame clones and leaves some out. V, J and clone size derive from that table, while D and trimming were established from the DNA sequence. The sample holds 150,000 to 200,000 clones, roughly 79% seen once.

The J gene is TRBJ2-3, the V gene TRBV27; D perhaps matches TRBD1 (5 bases). Sequenced input: peripheral blood. This clonotype originated in a woman of 80 years or more with COVID-19, enrolled during active disease. The CDR3 reads CASSLLDMTHTDTQYF. DNA of the CDR3: TGTGCCAGCAGCCTACTGGACATGACCCATACAGATACGCAGTATTTT.